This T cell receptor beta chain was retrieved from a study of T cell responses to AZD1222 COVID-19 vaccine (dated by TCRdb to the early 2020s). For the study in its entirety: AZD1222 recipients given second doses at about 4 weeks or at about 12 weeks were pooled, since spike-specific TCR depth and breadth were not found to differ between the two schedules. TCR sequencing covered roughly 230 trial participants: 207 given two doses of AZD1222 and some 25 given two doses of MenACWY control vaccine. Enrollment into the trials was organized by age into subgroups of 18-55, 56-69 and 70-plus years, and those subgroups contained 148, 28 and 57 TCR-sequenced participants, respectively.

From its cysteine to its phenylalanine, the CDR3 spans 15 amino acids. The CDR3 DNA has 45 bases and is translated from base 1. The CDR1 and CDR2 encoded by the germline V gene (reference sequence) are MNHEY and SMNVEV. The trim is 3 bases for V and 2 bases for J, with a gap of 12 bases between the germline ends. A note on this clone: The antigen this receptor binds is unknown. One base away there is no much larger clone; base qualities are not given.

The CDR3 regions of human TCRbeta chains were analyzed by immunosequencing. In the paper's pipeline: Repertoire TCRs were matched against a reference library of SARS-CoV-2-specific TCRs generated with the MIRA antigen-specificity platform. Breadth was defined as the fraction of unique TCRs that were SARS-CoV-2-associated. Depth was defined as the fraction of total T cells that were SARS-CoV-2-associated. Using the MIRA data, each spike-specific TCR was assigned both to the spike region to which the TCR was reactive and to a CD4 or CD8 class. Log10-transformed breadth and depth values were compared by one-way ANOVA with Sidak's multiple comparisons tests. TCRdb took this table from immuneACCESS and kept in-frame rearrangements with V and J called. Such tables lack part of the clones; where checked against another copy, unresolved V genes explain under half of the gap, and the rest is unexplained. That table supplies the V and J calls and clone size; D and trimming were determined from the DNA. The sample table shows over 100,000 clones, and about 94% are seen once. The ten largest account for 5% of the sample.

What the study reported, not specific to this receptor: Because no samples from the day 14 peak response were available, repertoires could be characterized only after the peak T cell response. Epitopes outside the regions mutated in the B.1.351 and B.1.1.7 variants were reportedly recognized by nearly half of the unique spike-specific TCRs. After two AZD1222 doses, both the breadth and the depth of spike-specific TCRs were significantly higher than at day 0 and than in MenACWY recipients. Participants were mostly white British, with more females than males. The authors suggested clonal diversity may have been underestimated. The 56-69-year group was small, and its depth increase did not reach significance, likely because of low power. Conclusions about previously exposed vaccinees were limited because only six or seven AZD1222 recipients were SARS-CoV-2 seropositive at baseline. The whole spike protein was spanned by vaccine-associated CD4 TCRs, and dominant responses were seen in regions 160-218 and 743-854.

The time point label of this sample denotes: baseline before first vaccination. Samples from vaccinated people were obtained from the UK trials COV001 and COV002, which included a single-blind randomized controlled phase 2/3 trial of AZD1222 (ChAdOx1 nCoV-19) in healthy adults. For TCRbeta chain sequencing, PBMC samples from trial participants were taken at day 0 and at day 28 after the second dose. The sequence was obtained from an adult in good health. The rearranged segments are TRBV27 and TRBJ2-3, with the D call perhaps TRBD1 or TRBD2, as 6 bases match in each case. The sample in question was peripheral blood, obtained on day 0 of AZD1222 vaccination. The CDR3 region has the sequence CASSLGGQTTDTQYF. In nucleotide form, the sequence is TGTGCCAGCAGTTTGGGAGGACAGACCACAGATACGCAGTATTTT.